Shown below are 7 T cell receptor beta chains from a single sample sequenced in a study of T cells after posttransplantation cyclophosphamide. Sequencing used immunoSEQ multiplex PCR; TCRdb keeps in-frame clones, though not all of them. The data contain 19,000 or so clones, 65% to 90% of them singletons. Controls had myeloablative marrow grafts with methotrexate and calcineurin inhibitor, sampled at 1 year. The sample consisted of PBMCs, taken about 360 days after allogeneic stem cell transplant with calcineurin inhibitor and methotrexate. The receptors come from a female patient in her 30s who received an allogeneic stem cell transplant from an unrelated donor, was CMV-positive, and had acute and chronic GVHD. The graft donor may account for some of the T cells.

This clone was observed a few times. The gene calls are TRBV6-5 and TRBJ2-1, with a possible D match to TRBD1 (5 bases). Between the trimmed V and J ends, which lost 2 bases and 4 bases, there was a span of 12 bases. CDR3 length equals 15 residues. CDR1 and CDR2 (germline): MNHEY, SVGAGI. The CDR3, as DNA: TGTGCCAGCAGTTACGCCCTTGGGGCGTACAATGAGCAGTTCTTC. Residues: CASSYALGAYNEQFF.

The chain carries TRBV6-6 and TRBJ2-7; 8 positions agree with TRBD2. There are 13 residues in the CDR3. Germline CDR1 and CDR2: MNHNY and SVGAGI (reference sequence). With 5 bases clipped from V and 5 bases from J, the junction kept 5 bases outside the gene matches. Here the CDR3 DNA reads TGTGCCAGCAGTAGGACTAGCATGGACGAGCAGTACTTC. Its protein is CASSRTSMDEQYF.

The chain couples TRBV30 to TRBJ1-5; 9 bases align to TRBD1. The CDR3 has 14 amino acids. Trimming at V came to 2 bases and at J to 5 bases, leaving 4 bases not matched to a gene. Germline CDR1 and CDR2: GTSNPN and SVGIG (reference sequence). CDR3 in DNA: TGTGCCTGGAGTCCGGGACAGGGCTATCAGCCCCAGCATTTT. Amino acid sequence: CAWSPGQGYQPQHF.

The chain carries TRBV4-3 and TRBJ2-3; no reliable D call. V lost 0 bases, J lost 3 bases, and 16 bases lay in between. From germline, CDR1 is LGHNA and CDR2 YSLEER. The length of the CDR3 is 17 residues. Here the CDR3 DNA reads TGCGCCAGCAGCCAAGATCCTCAGATCCCTCGAACAGATACGCAGTATTTT. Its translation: CASSQDPQIPRTDTQYF.

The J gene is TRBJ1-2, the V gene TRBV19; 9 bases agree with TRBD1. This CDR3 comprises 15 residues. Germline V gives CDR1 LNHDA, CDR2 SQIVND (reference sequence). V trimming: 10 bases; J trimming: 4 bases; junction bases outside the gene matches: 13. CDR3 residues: CATAPGDRDFYGYTF. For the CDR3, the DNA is TGTGCCACCGCCCCGGGGGACAGGGATTTCTATGGCTACACCTTC.

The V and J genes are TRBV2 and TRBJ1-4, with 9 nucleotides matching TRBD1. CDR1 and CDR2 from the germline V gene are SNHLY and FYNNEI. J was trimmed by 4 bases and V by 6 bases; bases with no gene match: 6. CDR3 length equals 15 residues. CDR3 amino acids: CASRITGGSNEKLFF. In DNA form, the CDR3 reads TGTGCCAGCAGGATTACAGGGGGCAGTAATGAAAAACTGTTTTTT.

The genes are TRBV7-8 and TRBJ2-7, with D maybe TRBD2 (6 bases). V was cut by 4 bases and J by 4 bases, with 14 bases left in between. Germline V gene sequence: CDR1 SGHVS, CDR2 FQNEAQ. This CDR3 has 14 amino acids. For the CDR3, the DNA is TGTGCCAGCAGCTCGGGCCCGGGAGCGTACGAGCAGTACTTC. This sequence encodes CASSSGPGAYEQYF.